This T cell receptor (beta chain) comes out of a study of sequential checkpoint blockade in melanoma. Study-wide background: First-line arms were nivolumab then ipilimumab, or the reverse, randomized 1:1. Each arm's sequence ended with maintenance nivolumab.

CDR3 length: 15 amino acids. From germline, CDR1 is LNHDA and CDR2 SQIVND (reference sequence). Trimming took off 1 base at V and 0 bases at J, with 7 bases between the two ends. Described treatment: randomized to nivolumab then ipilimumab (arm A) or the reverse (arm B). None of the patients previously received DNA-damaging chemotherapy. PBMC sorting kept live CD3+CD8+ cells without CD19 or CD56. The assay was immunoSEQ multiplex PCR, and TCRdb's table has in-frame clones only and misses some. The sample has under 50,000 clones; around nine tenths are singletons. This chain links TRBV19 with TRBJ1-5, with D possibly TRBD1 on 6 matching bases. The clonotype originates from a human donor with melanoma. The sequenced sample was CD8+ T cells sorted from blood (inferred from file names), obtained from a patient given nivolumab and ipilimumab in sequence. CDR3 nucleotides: TGTGCCAGTAGTATAGGAGGGGGTAGCAATCAGCCCCAGCATTTT. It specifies CASSIGGGSNQPQHF.